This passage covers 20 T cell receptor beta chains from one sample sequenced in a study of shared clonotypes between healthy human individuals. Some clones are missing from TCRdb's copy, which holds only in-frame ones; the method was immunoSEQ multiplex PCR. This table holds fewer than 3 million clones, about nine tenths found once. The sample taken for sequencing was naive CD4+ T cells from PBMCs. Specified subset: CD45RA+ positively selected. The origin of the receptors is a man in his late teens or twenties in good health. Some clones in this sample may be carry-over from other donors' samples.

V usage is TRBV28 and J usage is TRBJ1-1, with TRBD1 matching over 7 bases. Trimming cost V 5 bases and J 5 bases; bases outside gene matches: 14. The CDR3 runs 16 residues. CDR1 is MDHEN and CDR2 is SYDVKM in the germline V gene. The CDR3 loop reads CASSLIQGPVRTEAFF. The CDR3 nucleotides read TGTGCCAGCAGTCTGATACAGGGGCCCGTCCGAACTGAAGCTTTCTTT. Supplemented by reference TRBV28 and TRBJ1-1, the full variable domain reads DVKVTQSSRYLVKRTGEKVFLECVQDMDHENMFWYRQDPGLGLRLIYFSYDVKMKEKGDIPEGYSVSREKKERFSLILESASTNQTSMYLCASSLIQGPVRTEAFFGQGTRLTVV.

CDR3 bases: TGTGCCAGCAGTTTATACCCCCCCGGATCCTACGAGCAGTACTTC. Translation: CASSLYPPGSYEQYF. V and J are TRBV28 and TRBJ2-7; D is ambiguous. The CDR3 consists of 15 residues. V was shortened by 1 base and J by 1 base, with 11 bases between the two germline ends. Germline assignment: CDR1 MDHEN and CDR2 SYDVKM.

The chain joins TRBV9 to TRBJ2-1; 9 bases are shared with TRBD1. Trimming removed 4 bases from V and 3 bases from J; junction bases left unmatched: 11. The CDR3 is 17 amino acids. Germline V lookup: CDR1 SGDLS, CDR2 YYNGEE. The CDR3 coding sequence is TGTGCCAGCAGCCTTTCCCCGACAGGGGGAGTCTACAATGAGCAGTTCTTC. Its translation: CASSLSPTGGVYNEQFF.

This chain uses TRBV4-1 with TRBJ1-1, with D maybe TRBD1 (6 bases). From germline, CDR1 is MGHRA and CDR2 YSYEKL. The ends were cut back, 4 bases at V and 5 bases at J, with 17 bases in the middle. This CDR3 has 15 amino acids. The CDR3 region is CASSLKEGGGTEAFF. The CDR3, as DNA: TGCGCCAGCAGCCTGAAAGAAGGGGGGGGAACTGAAGCTTTCTTT.

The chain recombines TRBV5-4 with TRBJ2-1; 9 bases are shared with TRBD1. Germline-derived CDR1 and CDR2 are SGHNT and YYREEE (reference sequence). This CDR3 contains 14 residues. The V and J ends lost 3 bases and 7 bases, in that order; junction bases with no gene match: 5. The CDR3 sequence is CASSSKDRGNEQFF. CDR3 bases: TGTGCCAGCAGCTCGAAGGACAGGGGAAATGAGCAGTTCTTC.

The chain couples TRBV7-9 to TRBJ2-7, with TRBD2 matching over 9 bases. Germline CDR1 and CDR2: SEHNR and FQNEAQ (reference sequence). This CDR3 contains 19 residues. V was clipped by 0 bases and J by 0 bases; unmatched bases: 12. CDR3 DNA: TGTGCCAGCAGCTTAGCAGGGACTAGCCCACTAAGGAGCTCCTACGAGCAGTACTTC. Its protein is CASSLAGTSPLRSSYEQYF. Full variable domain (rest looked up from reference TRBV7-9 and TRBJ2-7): DTGVSQNPRHKITKRGQNVTFRCDPISEHNRLYWYRQTLGQGPEFLTYFQNEAQLEKSRLLSDRFSAERPKGSFSTLEIQRTEQGDSAMYLCASSLAGTSPLRSSYEQYFGPGTRLTVT.

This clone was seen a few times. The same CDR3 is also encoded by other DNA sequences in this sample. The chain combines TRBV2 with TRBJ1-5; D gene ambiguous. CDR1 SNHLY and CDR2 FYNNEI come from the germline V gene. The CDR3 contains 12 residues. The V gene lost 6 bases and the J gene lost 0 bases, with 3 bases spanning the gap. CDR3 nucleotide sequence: TGTGCCAGCAGCGATAGCAATCAGCCCCAGCATTTT. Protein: CASSDSNQPQHF.

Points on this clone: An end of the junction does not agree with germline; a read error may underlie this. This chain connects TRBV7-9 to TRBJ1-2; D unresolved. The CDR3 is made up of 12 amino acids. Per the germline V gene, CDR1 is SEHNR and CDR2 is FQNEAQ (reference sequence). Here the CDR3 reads CASSTDRTGSTF. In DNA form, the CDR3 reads TGTGCCAGCAGCACTGACCGGACGGGCTCCACCTTC.

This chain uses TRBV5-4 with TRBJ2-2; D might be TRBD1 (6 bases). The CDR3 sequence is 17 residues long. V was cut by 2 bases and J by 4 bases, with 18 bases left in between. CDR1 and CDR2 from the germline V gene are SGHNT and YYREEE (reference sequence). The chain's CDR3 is CASSLFGGGRSTGELFF. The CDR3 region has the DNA TGTGCCAGCAGCTTATTTGGGGGCGGGCGAAGCACCGGGGAGCTGTTTTTT.

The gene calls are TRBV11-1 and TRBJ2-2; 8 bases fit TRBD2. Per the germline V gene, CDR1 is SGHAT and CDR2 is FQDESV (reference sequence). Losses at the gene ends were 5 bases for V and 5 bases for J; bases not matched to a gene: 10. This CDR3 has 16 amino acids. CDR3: CASSRGGPAYTGELFF. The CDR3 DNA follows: TGTGCCAGCAGCCGGGGGGGGCCCGCGTATACCGGGGAGCTGTTTTTT.

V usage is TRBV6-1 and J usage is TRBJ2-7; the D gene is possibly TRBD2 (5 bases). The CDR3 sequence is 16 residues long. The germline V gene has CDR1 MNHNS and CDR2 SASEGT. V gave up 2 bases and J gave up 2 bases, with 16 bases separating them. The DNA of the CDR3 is TGTGCCAGCAGTGAAAGCGTTGGACTTAACCCCTACGAGCAGTACTTC. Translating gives CASSESVGLNPYEQYF.

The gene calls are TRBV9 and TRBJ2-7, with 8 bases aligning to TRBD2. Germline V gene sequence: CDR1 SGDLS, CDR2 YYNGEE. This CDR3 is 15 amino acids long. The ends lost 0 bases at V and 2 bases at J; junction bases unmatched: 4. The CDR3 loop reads CASSVDGTRAYEQYF. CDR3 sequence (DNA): TGTGCCAGCAGCGTAGACGGGACTAGAGCCTACGAGCAGTACTTC.

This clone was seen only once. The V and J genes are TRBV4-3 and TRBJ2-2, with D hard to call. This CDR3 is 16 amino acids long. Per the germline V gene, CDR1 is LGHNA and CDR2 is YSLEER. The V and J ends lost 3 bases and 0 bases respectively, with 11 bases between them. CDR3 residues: CASSQWDTTNTGELFF. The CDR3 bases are TGCGCCAGCAGCCAGTGGGATACTACGAACACCGGGGAGCTGTTTTTT.

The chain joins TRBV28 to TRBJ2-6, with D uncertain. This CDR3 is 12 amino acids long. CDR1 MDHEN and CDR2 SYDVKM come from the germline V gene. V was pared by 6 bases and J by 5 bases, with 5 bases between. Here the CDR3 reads CASSDRANVLTF. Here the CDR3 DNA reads TGTGCCAGCAGCGACAGGGCCAACGTCCTGACTTTC.

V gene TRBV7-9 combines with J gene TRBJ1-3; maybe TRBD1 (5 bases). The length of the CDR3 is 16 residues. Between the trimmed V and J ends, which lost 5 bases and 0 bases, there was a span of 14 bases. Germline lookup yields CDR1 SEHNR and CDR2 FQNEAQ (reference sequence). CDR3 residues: CASSPAGGGSGNTIYF. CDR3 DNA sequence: TGTGCCAGCAGCCCGGCGGGGGGAGGCTCTGGAAACACCATATATTTT.

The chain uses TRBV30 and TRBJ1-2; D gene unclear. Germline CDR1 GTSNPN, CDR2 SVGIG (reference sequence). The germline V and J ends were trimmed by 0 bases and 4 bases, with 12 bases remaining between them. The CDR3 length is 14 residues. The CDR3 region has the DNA TGTGCCTGGAGTGTACAAAGGACTGGCTATGGCTACACCTTC. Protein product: CAWSVQRTGYGYTF.

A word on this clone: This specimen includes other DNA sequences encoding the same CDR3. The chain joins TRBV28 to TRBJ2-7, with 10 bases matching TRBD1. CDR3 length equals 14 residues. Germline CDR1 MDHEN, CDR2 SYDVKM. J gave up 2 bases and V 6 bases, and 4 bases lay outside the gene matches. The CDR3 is CASSLGQGTYEQYF. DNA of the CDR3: TGTGCCAGCAGCCTGGGACAGGGGACCTACGAGCAGTACTTC.

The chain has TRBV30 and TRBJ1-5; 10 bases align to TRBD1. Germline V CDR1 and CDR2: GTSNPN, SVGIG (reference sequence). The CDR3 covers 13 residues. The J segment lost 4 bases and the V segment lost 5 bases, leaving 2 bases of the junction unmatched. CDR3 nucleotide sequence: TGTGCCTGGGGGACAGGGGCAAATCAGCCCCAGCATTTT. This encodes CAWGTGANQPQHF.

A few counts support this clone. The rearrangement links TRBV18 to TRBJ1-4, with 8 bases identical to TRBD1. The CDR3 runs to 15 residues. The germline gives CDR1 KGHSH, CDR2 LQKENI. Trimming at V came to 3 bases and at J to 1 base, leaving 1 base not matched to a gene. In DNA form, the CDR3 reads TGTGCCAGCTCACCCACAGGGGGAACTAATGAAAAACTGTTTTTT. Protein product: CASSPTGGTNEKLFF.

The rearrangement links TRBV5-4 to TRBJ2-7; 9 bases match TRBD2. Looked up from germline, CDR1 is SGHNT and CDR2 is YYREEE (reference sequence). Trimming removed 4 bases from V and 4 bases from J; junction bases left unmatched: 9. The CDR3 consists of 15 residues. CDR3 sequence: CASSTKAGGFYEQYF. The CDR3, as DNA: TGTGCCAGCAGCACGAAAGCGGGAGGATTTTACGAGCAGTACTTC.